Below are 9 T cell receptor beta chains sequenced from a single sample in a study of T cell changes during pregnancy in multiple sclerosis (dated by TCRdb to the late 2010s). Library method: the immunoSEQ multiplex PCR assay. TCRdb took over this immuneACCESS table, retaining in-frame rearrangements with V and J assigned. Such tables are incomplete; in checked studies, under half of the missing clones stem from an unresolved V gene, and the remainder is unexplained. This sample holds 55,000 to 65,000 clones; roughly 90% were observed only once. 3% to 4% of the sample is taken by the ten largest. Sequenced material: peripheral blood, taken in the first trimester of pregnancy. All receptors derive from a female donor in good health, enrolled as a control in a pregnancy study.

The J gene is TRBJ2-1, the V gene TRBV15; 10 bases agree with TRBD2. Looked up from germline, CDR1 is LNHNV and CDR2 is YYDKDF (reference sequence). J was trimmed by 12 bases and V by 0 bases; bases with no gene match: 8. The length of the CDR3 is 15 residues. This CDR3 reads CATSRDLIAGGSQFF. CDR3 nucleotides: TGTGCCACCAGCAGAGATCTTATAGCGGGGGGTTCGCAGTTCTTC.

V is TRBV27 and J is TRBJ2-1; D may be TRBD1 (6 bases). With 2 bases removed from V and 10 bases from J, the gap between germline ends came to 9 bases. CDR3 length equals 12 residues. Per germline, CDR1 MNHEY and CDR2 SMNVEV (reference sequence). Here the CDR3 reads CASSLNRDEQFF. CDR3 DNA: TGTGCCAGCAGTTTAAACAGGGACGAGCAGTTCTTC.

The rearrangement links TRBV11-3 to TRBJ1-2, with 7 positions matching TRBD1. The CDR3 covers 12 residues. V dropped 5 bases and J dropped 4; count of bases not matched to a gene: 1. Germline CDR1 is SGHNT and CDR2 is YENEEA. CDR3 nucleotides: TGTGCCAGCAGCCCAGGGGGCTATGGCTACACCTTC. Protein product: CASSPGGYGYTF.

The rearrangement uses TRBV6-5 and TRBJ2-2; D gene ambiguous. The CDR3 totals 14 residues. Germline CDR1 reads MNHEY; CDR2 reads SVGAGI. V was trimmed by 7 bases and J by 2 bases, leaving 11 bases between them. This CDR3 reads CASTYGGNTGELFF. CDR3 sequence (DNA): TGTGCCAGCACGTATGGCGGTAACACCGGGGAGCTGTTTTTT.

The rearrangement links TRBV30 to TRBJ1-2; D remains ambiguous. The V gene lost 2 bases and the J gene lost 7 bases, with 14 bases spanning the gap. Per the germline V gene, CDR1 is GTSNPN and CDR2 is SVGIG (reference sequence). This CDR3 is 13 amino acids long. The DNA for the CDR3 is TGTGCCTGGAGTACCCGGTCCGAGGGTGGCTACACCTTC. Residues: CAWSTRSEGGYTF.

This clone showed up just a few times. The V and J genes are TRBV7-3 and TRBJ1-1, with 7 bases fitting TRBD1. Germline V gives CDR1 SGHTA, CDR2 FQGTGA. The CDR3 is 13 amino acids. Germline trimming cut 5 bases from V and 3 bases from J; bases unmatched to any gene: 3. The CDR3 is CASSRDSHTEAFF. CDR3 nucleotide sequence: TGTGCCAGCAGCAGGGACAGTCACACTGAAGCTTTCTTT.

V is TRBV5-1 and J is TRBJ2-5; no clear D gene. The V end lost 4 bases, the J end lost 5 bases, and 6 bases lay between the germline ends. This CDR3 region has 11 residues. Germline V gives CDR1 SGHRS, CDR2 YFSETQ. The CDR3 loop reads CASSIQETQYF. The CDR3 DNA sequence: TGCGCCAGCAGCATTCAGGAGACCCAGTACTTC.

The chain's CDR3 is CASSSLSGGQETQYF. The CDR3 coding sequence is TGCGCCAGCAGCTCCCTGTCGGGGGGGCAGGAGACCCAGTACTTC. The genes are TRBV5-1 and TRBJ2-5; 8 bases fit TRBD2. The junction had 9 bases not matched to a gene; V was cut back by 3 bases and J by 5 bases. CDR1 is SGHRS and CDR2 is YFSETQ in the germline V gene. The CDR3 consists of 15 residues.

The gene calls are TRBV27 and TRBJ2-7; 13 nucleotides agree with TRBD2. Per germline, CDR1 MNHEY and CDR2 SMNVEV (reference sequence). CDR3 length: 15 amino acids. The trim removed 6 bases at V and 2 bases at J, leaving 4 bases unmatched. CDR3 sequence: CASRGTSGNPYEQYF. The CDR3 DNA sequence: TGTGCCAGCAGGGGGACTAGCGGGAACCCCTACGAGCAGTACTTC.